This TCR beta chain was obtained from a study of T cells in Graves' hyperthyroidism and ophthalmopathy. There were TCR beta CDR3 regions amplified from RNA transcripts. A first-round RT-PCR of the TCR CDR3 used the HTBI primer set. MiXCR was run by TCRdb on the multiplex PCR reads, yielding one entry per CDR3 protein. The sample contains around 300,000 distinct CDR3 sequences, about 15% of which appear only once. The CDR3 sequence is 13 residues long. V was clipped by 4 bases and J by 0 bases, with 10 bases between them. Germline CDR1 is SQVTM and CDR2 is ANQGSEA. There are many counts of this clonotype.

The chain employs TRBV29-1 and TRBJ2-7; no clear D gene. The TCR comes from a woman in her twenties or thirties with Graves' hyperthyroidism. Material: blood. The CDR3 coding sequence is TGCAGCGTTGGTTCAGCTAGCTCCTACGAGCAGTACTTC. Protein product: CSVGSASSYEQYF.